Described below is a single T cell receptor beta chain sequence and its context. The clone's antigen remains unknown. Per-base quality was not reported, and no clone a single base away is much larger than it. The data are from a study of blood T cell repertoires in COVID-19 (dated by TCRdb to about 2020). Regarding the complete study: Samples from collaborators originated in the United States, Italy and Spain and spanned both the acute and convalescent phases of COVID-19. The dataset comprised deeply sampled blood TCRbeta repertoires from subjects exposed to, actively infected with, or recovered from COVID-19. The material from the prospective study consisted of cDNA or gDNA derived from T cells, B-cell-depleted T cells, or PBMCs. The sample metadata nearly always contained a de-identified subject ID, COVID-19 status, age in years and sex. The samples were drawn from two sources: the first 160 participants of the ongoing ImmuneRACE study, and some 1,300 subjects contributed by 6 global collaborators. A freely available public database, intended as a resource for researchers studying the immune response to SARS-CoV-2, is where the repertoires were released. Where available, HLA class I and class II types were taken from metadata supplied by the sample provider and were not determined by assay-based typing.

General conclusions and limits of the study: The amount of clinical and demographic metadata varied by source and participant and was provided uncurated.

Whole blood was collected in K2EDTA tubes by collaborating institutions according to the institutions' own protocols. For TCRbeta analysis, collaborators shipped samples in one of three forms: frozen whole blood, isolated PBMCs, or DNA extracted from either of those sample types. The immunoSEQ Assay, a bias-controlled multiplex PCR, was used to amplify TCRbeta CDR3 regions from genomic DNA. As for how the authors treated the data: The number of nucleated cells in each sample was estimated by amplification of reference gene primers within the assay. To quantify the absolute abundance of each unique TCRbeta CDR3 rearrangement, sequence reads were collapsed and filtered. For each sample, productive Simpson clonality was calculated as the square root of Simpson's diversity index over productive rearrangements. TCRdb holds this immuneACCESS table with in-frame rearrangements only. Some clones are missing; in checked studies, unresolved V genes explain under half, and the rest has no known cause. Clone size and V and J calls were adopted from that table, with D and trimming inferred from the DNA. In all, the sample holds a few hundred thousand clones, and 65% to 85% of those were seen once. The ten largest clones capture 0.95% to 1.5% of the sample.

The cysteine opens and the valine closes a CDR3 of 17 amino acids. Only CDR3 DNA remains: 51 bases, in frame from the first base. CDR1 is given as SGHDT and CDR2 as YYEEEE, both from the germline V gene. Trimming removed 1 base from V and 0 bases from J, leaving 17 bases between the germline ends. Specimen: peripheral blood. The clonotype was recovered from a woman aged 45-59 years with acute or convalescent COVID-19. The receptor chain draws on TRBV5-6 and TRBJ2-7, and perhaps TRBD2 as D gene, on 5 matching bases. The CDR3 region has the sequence CASSLWTRVGDSYEQYV. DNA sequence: TGTGCCAGCAGCTTGTGGACCCGCGTCGGGGACTCCTACGAGCAGTACGTC.